This T cell receptor beta chain emerged from a study of shared clonotypes between healthy human individuals. As for the study in general: Each donor's CD4 naive and CD4 memory cells filled three plates apiece, CD8 naive two, and CD8 memory one. The study, taken as a whole, reports: Generation of non-shared clonotypes was less probable than generation of clonotypes shared by all four donors.

In its sample, this clone was seen a few times. Its antigen remains unknown. Germline CDR1 is MNHEY and CDR2 is SMNVEV (reference sequence). The CDR3 spans 10 residues. Trimming removed 7 bases from V and 4 bases from J, with 4 bases in between. Profiled with immunoSEQ multiplex PCR; TCRdb holds only in-frame clones, not every one. The table records some 2,500,000 clones, 80% to 95% of them present only once. Naive CD45RA+ and memory CD45RA-negative subsets were split from CD4+ cells. The chain couples TRBV27 to TRBJ1-2; no clear D. The sample comprised naive CD4+ T cells from PBMCs. The subset is: CD45RA+ positively selected. This receptor was obtained from a man younger than 35 in good health. Some clones in this sample may be carry-over from other donors' samples. The CDR3 DNA reads TGTGCCAGCATTGGCTATGGCTACACCTTC. Translating gives CASIGYGYTF.